The entry below gives a single T cell receptor beta chain sequence along with its context. The antigen is undetermined. These data are taken from a study of T cell responses to AZD1222 COVID-19 vaccine. Study outcomes and limitations: Donors in the cohort were predominantly white British and more often female, and clonal diversity was possibly underestimated. Regions 160-218 and 743-854 held dominance among vaccine-associated CD4 TCRs, which spanned spike. Repertoire sampling happened only post peak T cell response. Breadth and depth of Spike-specific TCRs rose after two AZD1222 doses.

V shed 2 bases, J shed 7 bases, and the junction held 5 bases outside the gene matches. Germline-derived CDR1 and CDR2 are KGHSH and LQKENI. This CDR3 contains 15 residues. Data came from immunoSEQ multiplex PCR; TCRdb stores just in-frame clones and leaves some out. The sample consists of 95,000 to 110,000 clones, around 91% of them appearing once. The sample here was peripheral blood, taken on day 0 of AZD1222 vaccination. This rearrangement joins TRBV18 to TRBJ1-6; 7 nucleotides align to TRBD1. This sequence originates from an adult in good health. CDR3 bases: TGTGCCAGCTCACCAAAGACAGGGAGGAATTCACCCCTCCACTTT. Its translation: CASSPKTGRNSPLHF.